The clone carrying this T cell receptor (beta chain) has a handful of counts. The target antigen is unknown. A universal primer site came from template switching; cDNA carried unique molecular identifiers. TCRdb reprocessed the 5' RACE reads with MiXCR, giving one entry per CDR3 protein. This sample has over 550,000 distinct CDR3 sequences, with 7.1% found just once. The data belong to a study of identical twins. The CDR3 covers 12 residues. Germline values: CDR1 SNHLY, CDR2 FYNNEI. The V end was cut by 0 bases, the J end by 8 bases, with 7 bases between. General study findings and limits: The abundant beta clonotypes from cord blood had fewer insertions, and memory repertoires had none of this. The degree of excess twin sharing was weaker in beta out-of-frame sequences. Out-of-frame alpha sequences that twins shared showed excess low generation probability.

The same sample was also studied in work on yellow fever vaccine responses in identical twins.

The chain joins TRBV2 to TRBJ1-1, with D unresolved. The clonotype was recovered from a woman under 30 in good health. The source material was PBMCs. The DNA of the CDR3 is TGTGCCAGCAGTGAAGCCGGAGAAGAAGCTTTCTTT. This encodes CASSEAGEEAFF.